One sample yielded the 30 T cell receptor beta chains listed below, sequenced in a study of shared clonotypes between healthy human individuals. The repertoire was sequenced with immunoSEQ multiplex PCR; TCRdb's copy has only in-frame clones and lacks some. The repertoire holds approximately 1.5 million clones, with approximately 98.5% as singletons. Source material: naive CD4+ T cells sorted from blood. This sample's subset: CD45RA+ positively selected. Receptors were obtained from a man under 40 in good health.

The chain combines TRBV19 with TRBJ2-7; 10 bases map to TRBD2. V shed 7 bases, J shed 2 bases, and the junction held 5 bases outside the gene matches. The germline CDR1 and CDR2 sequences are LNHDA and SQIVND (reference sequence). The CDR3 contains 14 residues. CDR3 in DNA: TGTGCCAGTATGGGACTAGCGTACCCCTACGAGCAGTACTTC. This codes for CASMGLAYPYEQYF.

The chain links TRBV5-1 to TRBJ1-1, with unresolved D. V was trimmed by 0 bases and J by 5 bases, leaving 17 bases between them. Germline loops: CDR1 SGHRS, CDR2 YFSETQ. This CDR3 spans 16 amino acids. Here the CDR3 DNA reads TGCGCCAGCAGCTTGGCGCAGGTAACCCGAAGGACTGAAGCTTTCTTT. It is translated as CASSLAQVTRRTEAFF.

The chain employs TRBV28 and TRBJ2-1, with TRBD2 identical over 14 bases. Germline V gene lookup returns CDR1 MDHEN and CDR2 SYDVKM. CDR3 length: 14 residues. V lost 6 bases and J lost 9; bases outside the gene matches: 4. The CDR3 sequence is CASSRLAGGSEQFF. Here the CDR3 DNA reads TGTGCCAGCAGCCGACTAGCGGGAGGGTCTGAGCAGTTCTTC.

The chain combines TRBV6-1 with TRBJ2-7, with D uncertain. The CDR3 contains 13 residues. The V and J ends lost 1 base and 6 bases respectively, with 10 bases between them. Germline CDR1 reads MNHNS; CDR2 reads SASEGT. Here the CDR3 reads CASSEGLGGEQYF. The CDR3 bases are TGTGCCAGCAGTGAAGGGCTGGGCGGCGAGCAGTACTTC.

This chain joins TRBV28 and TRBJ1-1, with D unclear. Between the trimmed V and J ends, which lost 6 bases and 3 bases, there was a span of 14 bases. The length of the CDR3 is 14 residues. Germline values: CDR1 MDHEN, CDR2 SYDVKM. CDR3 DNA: TGTGCCAGCAGCTTAACTGGAACCGACACTGAAGCTTTCTTT. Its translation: CASSLTGTDTEAFF.

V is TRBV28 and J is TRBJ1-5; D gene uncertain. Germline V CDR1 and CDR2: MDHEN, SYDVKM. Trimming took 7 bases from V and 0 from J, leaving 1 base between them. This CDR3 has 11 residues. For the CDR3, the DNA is TGTGCCAGCAATAGCAATCAGCCCCAGCATTTT. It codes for CASNSNQPQHF.

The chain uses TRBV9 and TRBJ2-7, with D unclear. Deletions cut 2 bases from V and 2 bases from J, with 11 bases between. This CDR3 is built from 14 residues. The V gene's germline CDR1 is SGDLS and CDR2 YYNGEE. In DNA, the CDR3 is TGTGCCAGCAGCGTTAGGGATCTGACCTACGAGCAGTACTTC. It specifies CASSVRDLTYEQYF. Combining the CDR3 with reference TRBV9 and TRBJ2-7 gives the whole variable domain DSGVTQTPKHLITATGQRVTLRCSPRSGDLSVYWYQQSLDQGLQFLIQYYNGEERAKGNILERFSAQQFPDLHSELNLSSLELGDSALYFCASSVRDLTYEQYFGPGTRLTVT.

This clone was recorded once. In DNA form, the CDR3 reads TGTGCCAGCCTAAGACTCGGGGGGCCAGATACGCAGTATTTT. Translated: CASLRLGGPDTQYF. This chain connects TRBV27 to TRBJ2-3, with D tentatively TRBD2 (7 bases). Germline CDR1 MNHEY, CDR2 SMNVEV (reference sequence). V lost 8 bases and J lost 4, with 16 bases in between. The CDR3 spans 14 residues.

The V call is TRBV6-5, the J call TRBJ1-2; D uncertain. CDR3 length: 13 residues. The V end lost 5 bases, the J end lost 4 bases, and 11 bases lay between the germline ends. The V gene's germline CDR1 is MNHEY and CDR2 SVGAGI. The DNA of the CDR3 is TGTGCCAGCAGTGTGTTGGGTGCCTATGGCTACACCTTC. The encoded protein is CASSVLGAYGYTF.

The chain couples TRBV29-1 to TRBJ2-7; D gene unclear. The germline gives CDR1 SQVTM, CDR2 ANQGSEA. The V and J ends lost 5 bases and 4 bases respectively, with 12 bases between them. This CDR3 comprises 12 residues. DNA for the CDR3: TGCAGCGTTCGGCAGGACCTGTACGAGCAGTACTTC. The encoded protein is CSVRQDLYEQYF.

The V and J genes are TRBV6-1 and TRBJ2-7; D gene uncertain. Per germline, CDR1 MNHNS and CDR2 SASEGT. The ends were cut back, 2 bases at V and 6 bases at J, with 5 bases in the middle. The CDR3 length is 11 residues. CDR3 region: CASSERFEQYF. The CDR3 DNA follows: TGTGCCAGCAGTGAAAGGTTCGAGCAGTACTTC.

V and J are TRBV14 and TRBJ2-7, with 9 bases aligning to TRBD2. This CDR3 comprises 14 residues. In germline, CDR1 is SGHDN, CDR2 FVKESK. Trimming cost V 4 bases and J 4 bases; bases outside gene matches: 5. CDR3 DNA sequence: TGTGCCAGCAGCCGGGCGGGAGGGCCTTACGAGCAGTACTTC. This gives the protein CASSRAGGPYEQYF.

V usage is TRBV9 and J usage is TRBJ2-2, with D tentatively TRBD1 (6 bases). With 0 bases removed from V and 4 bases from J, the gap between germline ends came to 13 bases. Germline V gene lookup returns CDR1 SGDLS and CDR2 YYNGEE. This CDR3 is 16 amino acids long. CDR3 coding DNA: TGTGCCAGCAGCGTAGAGGGGGTAATCGCCACCGGGGAGCTGTTTTTT. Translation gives CASSVEGVIATGELFF.

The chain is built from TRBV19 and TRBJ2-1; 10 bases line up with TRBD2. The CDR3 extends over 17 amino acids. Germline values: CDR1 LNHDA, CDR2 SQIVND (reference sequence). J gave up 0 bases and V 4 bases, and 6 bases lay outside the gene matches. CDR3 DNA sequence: TGTGCCAGTAGTAGGACCGCTAGCGGGAGCTCCTACAATGAGCAGTTCTTC. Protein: CASSRTASGSSYNEQFF.

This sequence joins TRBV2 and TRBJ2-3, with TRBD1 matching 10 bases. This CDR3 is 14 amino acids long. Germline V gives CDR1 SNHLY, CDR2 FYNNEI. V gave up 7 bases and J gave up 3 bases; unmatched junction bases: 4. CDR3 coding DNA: TGTGCCAGCATGAGGACAGGGGGAACAGATACGCAGTATTTT. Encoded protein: CASMRTGGTDTQYF.

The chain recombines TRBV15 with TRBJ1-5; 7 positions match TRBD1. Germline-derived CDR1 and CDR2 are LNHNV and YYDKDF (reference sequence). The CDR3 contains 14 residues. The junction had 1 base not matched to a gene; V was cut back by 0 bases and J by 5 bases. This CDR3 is CATSRDDRDQPQHF. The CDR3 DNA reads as TGTGCCACCAGCAGAGATGACAGGGATCAGCCCCAGCATTTT.

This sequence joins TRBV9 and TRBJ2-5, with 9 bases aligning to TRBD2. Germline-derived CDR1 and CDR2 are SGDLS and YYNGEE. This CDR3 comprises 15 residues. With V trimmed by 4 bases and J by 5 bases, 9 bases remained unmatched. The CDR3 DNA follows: TGTGCCAGCAGCCCCCGGCGGGAGGGCCGGGAGACCCAGTACTTC. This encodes CASSPRREGRETQYF.

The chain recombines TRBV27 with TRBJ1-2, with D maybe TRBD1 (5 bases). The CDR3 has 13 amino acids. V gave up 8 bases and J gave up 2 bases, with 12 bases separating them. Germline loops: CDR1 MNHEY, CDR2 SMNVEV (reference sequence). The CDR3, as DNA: TGTGCCAGCGCCCAGGGCTGGAACTATGGCTACACCTTC. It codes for CASAQGWNYGYTF.

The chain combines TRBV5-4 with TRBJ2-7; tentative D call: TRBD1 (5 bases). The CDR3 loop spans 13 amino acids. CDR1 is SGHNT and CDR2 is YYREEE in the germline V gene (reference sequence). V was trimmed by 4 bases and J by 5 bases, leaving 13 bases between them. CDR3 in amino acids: CASSTQQGHEQYF. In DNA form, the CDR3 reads TGTGCCAGCAGCACGCAGCAGGGCCACGAGCAGTACTTC.

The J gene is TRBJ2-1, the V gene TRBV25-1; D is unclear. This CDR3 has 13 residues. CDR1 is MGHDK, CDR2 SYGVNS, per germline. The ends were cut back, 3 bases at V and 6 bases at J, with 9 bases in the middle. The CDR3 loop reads CASSDERPNEQFF. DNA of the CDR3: TGTGCCAGCAGTGATGAAAGGCCCAATGAGCAGTTCTTC.

The CDR3 spells CASMDRGGQPQHF. The CDR3, as DNA: TGTGCCAGCATGGACAGGGGAGGTCAGCCCCAGCATTTT. This chain uses TRBV6-6 with TRBJ1-5; TRBD1 matches 9 bases. The V segment lost 7 bases and the J segment 6 bases; nucleotides outside the gene matches: 4. Germline CDR1 MNHNY, CDR2 SVGAGI (reference sequence). The CDR3 totals 13 residues.

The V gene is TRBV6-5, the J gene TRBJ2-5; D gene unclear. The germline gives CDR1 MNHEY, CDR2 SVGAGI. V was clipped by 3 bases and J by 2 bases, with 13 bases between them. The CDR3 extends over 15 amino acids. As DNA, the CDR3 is TGTGCCAGCAGTTATTTTGGGCCTAGGCAAGAGACCCAGTACTTC. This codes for CASSYFGPRQETQYF.

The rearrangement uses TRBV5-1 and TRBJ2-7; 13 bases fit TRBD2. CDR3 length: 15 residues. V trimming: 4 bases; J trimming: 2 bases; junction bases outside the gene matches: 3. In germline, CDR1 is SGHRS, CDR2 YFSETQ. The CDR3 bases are TGCGCCAGCAGCCGGACTAGCGGGGGAACCTACGAGCAGTACTTC. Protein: CASSRTSGGTYEQYF. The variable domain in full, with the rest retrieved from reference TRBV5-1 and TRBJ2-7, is KAGVTQTPRYLIKTRGQQVTLSCSPISGHRSVSWYQQTPGQGLQFLFEYFSETQRNKGNFPGRFSGRQFSNSRSEMNVSTLELGDSALYLCASSRTSGGTYEQYFGPGTRLTVT.

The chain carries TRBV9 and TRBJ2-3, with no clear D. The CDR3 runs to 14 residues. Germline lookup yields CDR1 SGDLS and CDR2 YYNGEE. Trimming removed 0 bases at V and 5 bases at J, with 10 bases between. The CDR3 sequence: CASSVDLSGDTQYF. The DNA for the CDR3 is TGTGCCAGCAGCGTAGATCTTTCGGGAGATACGCAGTATTTT.

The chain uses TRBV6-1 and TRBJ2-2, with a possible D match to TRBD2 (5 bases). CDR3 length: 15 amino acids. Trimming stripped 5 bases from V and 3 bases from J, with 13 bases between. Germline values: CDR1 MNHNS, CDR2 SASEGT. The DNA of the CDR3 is TGTGCCAGCAGTACTAGAAGCTTAGACACCGGGGAGCTGTTTTTT. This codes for CASSTRSLDTGELFF.

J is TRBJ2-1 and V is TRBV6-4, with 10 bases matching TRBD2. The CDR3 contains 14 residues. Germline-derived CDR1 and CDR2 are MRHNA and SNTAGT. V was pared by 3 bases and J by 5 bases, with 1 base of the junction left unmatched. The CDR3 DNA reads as TGTGCCAGCAGTGAACTAGCGGGGAACAATGAGCAGTTCTTC. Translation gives CASSELAGNNEQFF.

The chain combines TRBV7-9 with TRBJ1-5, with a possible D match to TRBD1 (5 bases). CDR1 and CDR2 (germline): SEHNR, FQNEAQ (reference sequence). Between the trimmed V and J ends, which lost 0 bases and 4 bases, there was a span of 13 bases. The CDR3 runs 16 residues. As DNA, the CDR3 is TGTGCCAGCAGCTTAGCGGAACAGGAGGGAAATCAGCCCCAGCATTTT. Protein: CASSLAEQEGNQPQHF.

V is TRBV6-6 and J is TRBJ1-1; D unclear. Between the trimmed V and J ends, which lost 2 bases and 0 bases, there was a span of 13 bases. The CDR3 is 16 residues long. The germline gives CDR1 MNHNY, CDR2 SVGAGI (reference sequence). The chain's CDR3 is CASSYPAVDMNTEAFF. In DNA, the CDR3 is TGTGCCAGCAGTTACCCGGCGGTCGACATGAACACTGAAGCTTTCTTT.

The CDR3 nucleotides are TGTGCCAGCAGCGTATCGTGGCCGGAAGACTACAATGAGCAGTTCTTC. Its translation: CASSVSWPEDYNEQFF. The chain carries TRBV9 and TRBJ2-1; D is ambiguous. The CDR3 is 16 residues long. V lost 1 base and J lost 3, with 14 bases in between. Looked up from germline, CDR1 is SGDLS and CDR2 is YYNGEE.

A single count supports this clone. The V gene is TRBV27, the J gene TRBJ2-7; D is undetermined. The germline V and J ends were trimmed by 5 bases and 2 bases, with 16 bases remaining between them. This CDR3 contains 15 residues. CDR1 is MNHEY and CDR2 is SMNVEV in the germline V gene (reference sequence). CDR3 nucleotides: TGTGCCAGCAGTGTAACCTTAGTCGGTACCTACGAGCAGTACTTC. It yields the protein CASSVTLVGTYEQYF.